The subject of this entry is one T cell receptor (beta chain). Original handling: Cell counts per sample came from amplifying reference gene primers. The repertoire was sequenced with immunoSEQ multiplex PCR; TCRdb's copy has only in-frame clones and lacks some. That table supplies the V and J calls and clone size; D and trimming were determined from the DNA. The sample lists fewer than 200,000 clones; around 79% were seen once. The sample originates from a study of blood T cell repertoires in COVID-19. About the study: Acute-phase and convalescent COVID-19 samples originated in the United States, Italy and Spain. T cells, B-cell-depleted T cells, or PBMCs supplied cDNA or gDNA.

The CDR3 contains 15 residues. The V gene's germline CDR1 is SGHVS and CDR2 FQNEAQ. V shed 5 bases and J 7 bases; nucleotides not matched to a gene: 9. The chain is built from TRBV7-8 and TRBJ2-2, with 8 bases fitting TRBD2. This TCR came from a woman aged 70-85 years with acute or convalescent COVID-19. The sample taken for sequencing was peripheral blood. The CDR3 spells CASSPRGGWVGELFF. DNA of the CDR3: TGTGCCAGCAGCCCCCGGGGGGGATGGGTCGGGGAGCTGTTTTTT.